Below are 10 T cell receptor beta chains sequenced from a single sample in a study of T-cell reconstitution after alpha-beta-depleted transplantation in children. Preparation of the TCRbeta library used unique molecular identifiers. TCRdb reprocessed the PCR reads with MiXCR, giving one entry per CDR3 protein. The profile shows about 690,000 distinct CDR3 sequences, 16% of them singletons. Sequenced material: PBMCs from the stem cell graft donor, taken from the stem cell graft. These receptors all come from a human donor who donated a stem cell graft to a child with acute myeloid leukemia.

Many counts were recorded for this clonotype. CDR3 bases: TGTGCCAGCGGGCAGGGTCCCTACGAGCAGTACTTC. Translated, it gives CASGQGPYEQYF. V is TRBV6-5 and J is TRBJ2-7, with D possibly matching TRBD1 (5 bases). The germline V gene encodes CDR1 MNHEY and CDR2 SVGAGI. The V gene lost 8 bases and the J gene lost 2 bases, with 10 bases spanning the gap. This CDR3 is 12 amino acids long.

This clonotype was detected ten times or more. The V and J genes are TRBV20-1 and TRBJ1-5, with unresolved D. The ends were cut back, 3 bases at V and 5 bases at J, with 8 bases in the middle. CDR1 and CDR2 from the germline V gene are DFQATT and SNEGSKA (reference sequence). This CDR3 contains 12 residues. This CDR3 reads CSASHGDQPQHF. In DNA form, the CDR3 reads TGCAGTGCTAGTCACGGTGATCAGCCCCAGCATTTT.

This chain links TRBV30 with TRBJ2-3; D is unresolved. The V gene lost 1 base and the J gene lost 1 base, with 6 bases spanning the gap. This CDR3 comprises 13 residues. Germline loops: CDR1 GTSNPN, CDR2 SVGIG (reference sequence). CDR3 nucleotides: TGTGCCTGGAGTGGACTTGGCACAGATACGCAGTATTTT. Translation: CAWSGLGTDTQYF.

V and J are TRBV5-1 and TRBJ2-3; D tentatively fits TRBD1 or TRBD2 (5 bases each). Trimming pared 6 bases from V and 4 bases from J, leaving 12 bases between. The length of the CDR3 is 13 residues. Germline CDR1 is SGHRS and CDR2 is YFSETQ. This CDR3 is CASTLRGPDTQYF. CDR3 DNA: TGCGCCAGCACCCTGAGGGGTCCAGATACGCAGTATTTT. Drawing the rest from reference TRBV5-1 and TRBJ2-3, the complete variable domain is KAGVTQTPRYLIKTRGQQVTLSCSPISGHRSVSWYQQTPGQGLQFLFEYFSETQRNKGNFPGRFSGRQFSNSRSEMNVSTLELGDSALYLCASTLRGPDTQYFGPGTRLTVL.

The chain joins TRBV2 to TRBJ1-4, with unresolved D. Per the germline V gene, CDR1 is SNHLY and CDR2 is FYNNEI. With 3 bases removed from V and 7 bases from J, the gap between germline ends came to 12 bases. The CDR3 sequence is 14 residues long. The CDR3 bases are TGTGCCAGCAGTGATTCAGTTGGGAGTGAAAAACTGTTTTTT. Residues: CASSDSVGSEKLFF. Complete variable domain (other parts from reference TRBV2 and TRBJ1-4): EPEVTQTPSHQVTQMGQEVILRCVPISNHLYFYWYRQILGQKVEFLVSFYNNEISEKSEIFDDQFSVERPDGSNFTLKIRSTKLEDSAMYFCASSDSVGSEKLFFGSGTQLSVL.

The sample holds a few counts of this clonotype. The chain recombines TRBV7-2 with TRBJ1-3; D may be TRBD1 (5 bases). Trimming removed 5 bases from V and 3 bases from J, with 14 bases in between. The CDR3 sequence is 15 residues long. The germline V gene has CDR1 SGHTA and CDR2 FQGNSA. The CDR3 nucleotides are TGTGCCAGCAGCGGAAACACAGGTGGTGGAAACACCATATATTTT. This gives the protein CASSGNTGGGNTIYF.

This clonotype was observed a handful of times. Its ends do not fully match the called genes, so a read error is possible. The J gene is TRBJ1-2, the V gene TRBV7-9, with a possible D match to TRBD1 (6 bases). This CDR3 contains 14 residues. In germline, CDR1 is SEHNR, CDR2 FQNEAQ (reference sequence). The CDR3 coding sequence is TGTGCCAGCAGCTCCTCTACCGGGACAATGAGGCCCTCCTTC. This sequence encodes CASSSSTGTMRPSF. The variable domain in full, with the rest retrieved from reference TRBV7-9 and TRBJ1-2, is DTGVSQNPRHKITKRGQNVTFRCDPISEHNRLYWYRQTLGQGPEFLTYFQNEAQLEKSRLLSDRFSAERPKGSFSTLEIQRTEQGDSAMYLCASSSSTGTMRPSFGSGTRLTVV.

This clonotype was detected ten times or more. The CDR3 spells CSARSGLNSPLHF. The CDR3 DNA follows: TGCAGTGCAAGGAGCGGCCTGAATTCACCCCTCCACTTT. The chain joins TRBV20-1 to TRBJ1-6; the D is unclear. The CDR3 extends over 13 amino acids. Trimming took off 6 bases at V and 7 bases at J, with 13 bases between the two ends. CDR1 and CDR2 from the germline V gene are DFQATT and SNEGSKA (reference sequence).

CDR3 DNA sequence: TGTGCCAGCAGCCAGAAAAGCGGGGGGGAGACAGATACGCAGTATTTT. It encodes CASSQKSGGETDTQYF. The chain is built from TRBV4-2 and TRBJ2-3, with 10 bases lining up with TRBD2. V shed 3 bases and J 3 bases; nucleotides not matched to a gene: 6. The germline CDR1 and CDR2 sequences are LGHNA and YNFKEQ. The CDR3 runs 16 residues.

There are many counts of this clonotype. This chain connects TRBV29-1 to TRBJ2-1; D gene uncertain. The germline V gene encodes CDR1 SQVTM and CDR2 ANQGSEA. V lost 4 bases and J lost 1, with 14 bases in between. This CDR3 contains 15 residues. The CDR3 region is CSVAPTAVSYNEQFF. The DNA for the CDR3 is TGCAGCGTTGCCCCGACGGCTGTATCCTACAATGAGCAGTTCTTC.